The sequence of this T cell receptor beta chain was determined in a study of Ad26.COV2.S vaccination and SARS-CoV-2 variants. Overall study context: Participants got Ad26.COV2.S intramuscularly, once or twice 56 days apart.

V was trimmed by 0 bases and J by 5 bases, leaving 11 bases between them. The CDR3 is 14 amino acids. In germline, CDR1 is SGHRS, CDR2 YFSETQ. This clone was seen just once. Its target is not known. Using immunoSEQ multiplex PCR, the repertoire was profiled, and TCRdb retains in-frame clones only, with some absent. The repertoire holds about 400,000 clones, with over 75% as singletons. Treatment described: 15 to 20 received Ad26.COV2.S at low or high dose, single or two shots; 5 received placebo; per-sample allocation not given. The samples date from day 63 after the first vaccine or placebo injection. Regarding the study as a whole: Researchers reported similar non-spike TCR breadth in vaccine and placebo recipients.

The material was peripheral blood, obtained in a trial of Ad26.COV2.S vaccine versus placebo. The chain links TRBV5-1 to TRBJ2-5; a possible D gene is TRBD1 (5 bases). The sequence came from a person aged 18 to 59 who received the Ad26.COV2.S COVID-19 vaccine or a placebo. The CDR3 DNA reads as TGCGCCAGCAGCTTGGCAGGGAATGGGGAGACCCAGTACTTC. It specifies CASSLAGNGETQYF.